Sequencing of this TCR beta chain was carried out in a study of T cell responses to AZD1222 COVID-19 vaccine. The data were produced by immunoSEQ multiplex PCR, yet TCRdb's version contains in-frame clones alone and is incomplete. This sample carries some 150,000 clones, roughly four fifths of them seen once, and the ten largest clones take around 4.1%. Study-level findings and limits: Females outnumbered males among donors, who were mostly white British; clonal diversity was possibly underestimated. Unmutated variant regions reportedly attract nearly half of all spike-specific TCRs. Sampled repertoires all dated from after the peak T cell response. Dominant at 160-218 and 743-854, vaccine-associated CD4 TCRs also spanned spike.

In regard to this clone: Its cognate antigen is unknown.

The CDR3 runs 11 residues. The V end lost 7 bases, the J end lost 4 bases, and 10 bases lay between the germline ends. Germline values: CDR1 DFQATT, CDR2 SNEGSKA (reference sequence). Sequenced material: peripheral blood, taken on day 0 of MenACWY control vaccination. This TCR was recovered from an adult in good health. The chain joins TRBV20-1 to TRBJ1-1; the D gene is possibly TRBD1 (5 bases). CDR3 coding DNA: TGCAGTGTCTCGACAGTCACTGAAGCTTTCTTT. It encodes CSVSTVTEAFF.